The sequence of this T cell receptor beta chain was determined in a study of beta chain features in type 1 diabetes. For the study at large: Sorted cells examined across all samples numbered 100 million to 140 million.

All of the isolated RNA was reverse transcribed, so expressed TCRB transcripts were sequenced. TCRdb keeps only in-frame clones here, not all; method: immunoSEQ multiplex PCR. The sample includes approximately 340,000 clones, about 14% of them seen just once. Study results and caveats: Patients' naive, central memory and regulatory TCRB repertoires appeared more alike than those of healthy donors. Fewer insertions but more deletions were seen at VDJ junctions in type 1 diabetes patients.

About this clone itself: Its specificity is not known.

V lost 5 bases to trimming and J lost 7 bases; unmatched junction nucleotides: 4. The V gene's germline CDR1 is SEHNR and CDR2 FQNEAQ (reference sequence). This CDR3 region has 13 residues. Specimen: naive CD4+ T cells from blood. The V and J genes are TRBV7-9 and TRBJ1-5; 8 positions match TRBD1. The TCR comes from a woman in her late teens or twenties in good health. CDR3 in amino acids: CASSIRGLQPQHF. The DNA for the CDR3 is TGTGCCAGCAGCATCAGGGGGCTGCAGCCCCAGCATTTT.